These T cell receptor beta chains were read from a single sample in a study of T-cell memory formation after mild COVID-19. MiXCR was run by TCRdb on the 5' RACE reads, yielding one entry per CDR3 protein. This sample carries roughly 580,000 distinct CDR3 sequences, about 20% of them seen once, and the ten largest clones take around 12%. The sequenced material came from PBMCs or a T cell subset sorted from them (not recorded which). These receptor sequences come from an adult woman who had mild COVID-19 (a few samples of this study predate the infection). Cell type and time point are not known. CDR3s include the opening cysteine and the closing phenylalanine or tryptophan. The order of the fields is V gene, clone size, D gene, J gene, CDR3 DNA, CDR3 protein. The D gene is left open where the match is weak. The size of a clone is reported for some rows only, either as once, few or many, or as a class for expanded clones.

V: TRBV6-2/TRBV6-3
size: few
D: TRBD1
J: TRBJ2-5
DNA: TGTGCCAGCAGTTACGGCCTGGACAGGGGGCACGAGACCCAGTACTTC
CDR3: CASSYGLDRGHETQYF

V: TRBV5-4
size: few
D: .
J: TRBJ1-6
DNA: TGTGCCAGCAGCTTCACGGGGGCCAATTCACCCCTCCACTTT
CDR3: CASSFTGANSPLHF

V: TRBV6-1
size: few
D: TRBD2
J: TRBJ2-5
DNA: TGTGCCAGCAGTACCCCTGAAGGGCTAGCGGGAGGTTCCCAAGAGACCCAGTACTTC
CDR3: CASSTPEGLAGGSQETQYF

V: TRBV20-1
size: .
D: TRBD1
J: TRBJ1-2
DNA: TGCAGTGCTAGGGGGGACACAGGGGAAGCTAACTATGGCTACACCTTC
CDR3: CSARGDTGEANYGYTF

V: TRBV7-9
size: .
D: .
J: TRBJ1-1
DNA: TGTGCCAGCAGCTTACCCTCGCTTGAAGCTTTCTTT
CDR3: CASSLPSLEAFF

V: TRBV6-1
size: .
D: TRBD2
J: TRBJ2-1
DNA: TGTGCCAGCAGCAAGACTAGCGGGGGGCCTCTCGAGCAGTTCTTC
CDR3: CASSKTSGGPLEQFF

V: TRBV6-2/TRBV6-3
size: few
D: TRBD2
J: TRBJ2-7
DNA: TGTGCCAGCAGTTACTCCCGGACTAGCGGGAGGGTCTTCTCCTACGAGCAGTACTTC
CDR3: CASSYSRTSGRVFSYEQYF

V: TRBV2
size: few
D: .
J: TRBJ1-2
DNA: TGTGCCAGCAGTGCCCTGGGACAACAAGTCTATGGCTACACCTTC
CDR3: CASSALGQQVYGYTF

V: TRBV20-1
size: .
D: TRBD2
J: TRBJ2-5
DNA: TGCAGTGCTAGAGGTAGCGGGAGGTCCCAAGAGACCCAGTACTTC
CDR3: CSARGSGRSQETQYF

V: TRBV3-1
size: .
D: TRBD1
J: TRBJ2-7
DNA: TGTGCCAGCAGCCAAGAAGCGGGACAGGGGACCCACGAGCAGTACTTC
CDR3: CASSQEAGQGTHEQYF

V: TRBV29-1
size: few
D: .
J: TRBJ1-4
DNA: TGCAGCGGGGGAGAGGGGAGTGAAAAACTGTTTTTT
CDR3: CSGGEGSEKLFF

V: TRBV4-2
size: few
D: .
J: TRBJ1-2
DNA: TGTGCCAGCAGCCAAGCCCTTCTACAGTCACACTATGGCTACACCTTC
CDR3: CASSQALLQSHYGYTF

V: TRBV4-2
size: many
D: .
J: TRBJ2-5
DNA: TGTGCCAGCAGCCAAGGGCGGGAATTGGGAGAGACCCAGTACTTC
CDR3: CASSQGRELGETQYF

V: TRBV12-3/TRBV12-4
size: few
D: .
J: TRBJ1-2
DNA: TGTGCCAGCAGCCCAGGAGTACTCTATGGCTACACCTTC
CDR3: CASSPGVLYGYTF

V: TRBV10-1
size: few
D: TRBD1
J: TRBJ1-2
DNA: TGCGCCAGCAGCGGGACAGCGTATGACTATGGCTACACCTTC
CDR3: CASSGTAYDYGYTF

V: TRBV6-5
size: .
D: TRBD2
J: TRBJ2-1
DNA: TGTGCCAGCAGTTACTCGACTAGCGGAGACAATGAGCAGTTCTTC
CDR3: CASSYSTSGDNEQFF

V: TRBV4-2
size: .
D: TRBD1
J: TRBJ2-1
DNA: TGTGCCAGCAGCCAACCCGGGACAGTCCCTTACAATGAGCAGTTCTTC
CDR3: CASSQPGTVPYNEQFF

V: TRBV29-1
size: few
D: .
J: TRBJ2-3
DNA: TGCAGCGTTGACTCCAGACCAGATACGCAGTATTTT
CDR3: CSVDSRPDTQYF

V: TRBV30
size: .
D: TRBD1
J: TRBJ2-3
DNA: TGTGCCTGGGACAGGGGGCAGGCAGATACGCAGTATTTT
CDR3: CAWDRGQADTQYF

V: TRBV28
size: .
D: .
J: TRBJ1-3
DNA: TGTGCCAGCAGTTCAGGGTTCACCATATATTTT
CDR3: CASSSGFTIYF

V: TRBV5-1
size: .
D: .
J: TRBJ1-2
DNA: TGCGCCAGCAGCTTGGCCTGGACAGACCGATATGGCTACACCTTC
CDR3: CASSLAWTDRYGYTF

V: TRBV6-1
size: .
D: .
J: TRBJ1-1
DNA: TGTGCCAGCAGTGAAGGGATGGCGGGGATCACTGAAGCTTTCTTT
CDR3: CASSEGMAGITEAFF

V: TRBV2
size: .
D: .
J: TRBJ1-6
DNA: TGTGCCAGCAGTGGTTTGGATTCACCCCTCCACTTT
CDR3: CASSGLDSPLHF

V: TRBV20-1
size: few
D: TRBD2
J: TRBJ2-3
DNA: TGCAGTGCTAGAGAAAGACTAGCTCGGGATACGCAGTATTTT
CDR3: CSARERLARDTQYF

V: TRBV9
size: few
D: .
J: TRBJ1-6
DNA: TGTGCCAGCAGCCCTTATTCAGGGTTCTCACCCCTCCACTTT
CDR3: CASSPYSGFSPLHF

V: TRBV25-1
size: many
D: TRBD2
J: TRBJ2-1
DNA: TGTGCCAGCAGTGAACATACTAGCGGGAGGTTGAAGATCTTC
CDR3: CASSEHTSGRLKIF